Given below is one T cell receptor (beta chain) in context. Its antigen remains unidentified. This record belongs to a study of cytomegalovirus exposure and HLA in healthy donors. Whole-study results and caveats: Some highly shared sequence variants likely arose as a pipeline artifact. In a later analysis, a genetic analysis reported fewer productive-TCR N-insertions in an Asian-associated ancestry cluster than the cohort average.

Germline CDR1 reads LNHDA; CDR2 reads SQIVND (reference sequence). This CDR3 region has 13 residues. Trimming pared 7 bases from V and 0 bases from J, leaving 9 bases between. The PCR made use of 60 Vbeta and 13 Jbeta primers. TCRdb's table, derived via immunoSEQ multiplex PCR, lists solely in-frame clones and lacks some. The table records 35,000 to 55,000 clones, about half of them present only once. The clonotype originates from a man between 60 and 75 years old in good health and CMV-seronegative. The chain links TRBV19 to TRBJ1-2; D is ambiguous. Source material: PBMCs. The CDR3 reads CASTTSANYGYTF. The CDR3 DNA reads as TGTGCCAGTACCACCTCAGCTAACTATGGCTACACCTTC.